The 27 T cell receptor beta chains presented below share a single source sample, sequenced in a study of long-term antiretroviral therapy in people with HIV. The assay used was immunoSEQ (version v3.0), run at survey level. Sequenced by immunoSEQ multiplex PCR; TCRdb stores in-frame clones only, minus some. Seen here are about 17,000 clones, just over 90% observed once, and the top ten hold around 13%. The sample consisted of unsorted PBMCs, taken 0.6 years after starting antiretroviral therapy. The receptors were sampled from a woman aged 35 to 49 with HIV.

The chain joins TRBV4-2 to TRBJ1-2; the D gene is possibly TRBD1 (5 bases). The CDR3 consists of 18 residues. CDR1 and CDR2 (germline): LGHNA, YNFKEQ. Trimming shortened V by 1 base and J by 2 bases, and 20 bases separated the two germline ends. The CDR3 region is CASSQGAQRTPGNYGYTF. CDR3 coding DNA: TGTGCCAGCAGCCAAGGGGCCCAGAGGACACCAGGAAACTATGGCTACACCTTC.

The chain is built from TRBV18 and TRBJ1-1; D might be TRBD1 (5 bases). The CDR3 length is 16 residues. CDR1 is KGHSH and CDR2 is LQKENI in the germline V gene. The V and J ends lost 2 bases and 3 bases respectively, with 16 bases between them. CDR3 nucleotide sequence: TGTGCCAGCTCACCATTCGGGCAGGGTGAGGACACTGAAGCTTTCTTT. Its translation is CASSPFGQGEDTEAFF.

This sequence joins TRBV11-2 and TRBJ1-6, with D tentatively TRBD1 (6 bases). V was shortened by 0 bases and J by 10 bases, with 13 bases between the two germline ends. The CDR3 covers 15 residues. The germline CDR1 and CDR2 sequences are SGHAT and FQNNGV. The CDR3 sequence is CASSLDLTGRSPLHF. CDR3 bases: TGTGCCAGCAGCTTAGATTTAACAGGGAGATCACCCCTCCACTTT.

The chain joins TRBV6-6 to TRBJ1-5; 7 nucleotides align to TRBD1. The CDR3 extends over 15 amino acids. Germline V gives CDR1 MNHNY, CDR2 SVGAGI (reference sequence). With V trimmed by 5 bases and J by 0 bases, 4 bases remained unmatched. CDR3 protein: CASSPTGNSNQPQHF. CDR3 nucleotides: TGTGCCAGCAGTCCGACAGGGAATAGCAATCAGCCCCAGCATTTT.

Written as DNA, the CDR3 is TGCGCCAGCACCCTCGGAGAGGGACAGGCTAATTCACCCCTCCACTTT. It translates to CASTLGEGQANSPLHF. The gene calls are TRBV5-1 and TRBJ1-6, with 8 bases identical to TRBD1. V dropped 6 bases and J dropped 6; count of bases not matched to a gene: 11. CDR1 SGHRS and CDR2 YFSETQ come from the germline V gene. The CDR3 sequence is 16 residues long.

This rearrangement joins TRBV19 to TRBJ1-2, with 9 positions matching TRBD1. The CDR3 extends over 16 amino acids. V shed 3 bases, J shed 4 bases, and the junction held 9 bases outside the gene matches. Germline values: CDR1 LNHDA, CDR2 SQIVND (reference sequence). The CDR3 DNA reads as TGTGCCAGTAGTATCTCCACAGGGGGCGACCTCTATGGCTACACCTTC. Translation gives CASSISTGGDLYGYTF. The full variable domain, in which reference TRBV19 and TRBJ1-2 provide the parts outside the CDR3, is DGGITQSPKYLFRKEGQNVTLSCEQNLNHDAMYWYRQDPGQGLRLIYYSQIVNDFQKGDIAEGYSVSREKKESFPLTVTSAQKNPTAFYLCASSISTGGDLYGYTFGSGTRLTVV.

V and J are TRBV30 and TRBJ1-4, with D possibly being TRBD1 (6 bases). V dropped 4 bases and J dropped 5 bases, with 17 bases sitting between them. Germline values: CDR1 GTSNPN, CDR2 SVGIG (reference sequence). The CDR3 has 15 amino acids. This CDR3 is CAWNLLQGHNEKLFF. In nucleotides, the CDR3 is TGTGCCTGGAACCTGTTACAGGGTCACAATGAAAAACTGTTTTTT.

This clone has only a few counts. The chain joins TRBV19 to TRBJ2-7, with D perhaps TRBD1 (5 bases). V gave up 5 bases and J gave up 2 bases, with 16 bases separating them. The CDR3 contains 15 residues. Germline CDR1 reads LNHDA; CDR2 reads SQIVND (reference sequence). DNA for the CDR3: TGTGCCAGTAGTTCCCTAAGGGGCCCTACCTACGAGCAGTACTTC. Translated: CASSSLRGPTYEQYF.

The chain couples TRBV19 to TRBJ2-5, with TRBD1 as a possible D gene (6 bases). Germline V gene sequence: CDR1 LNHDA, CDR2 SQIVND (reference sequence). The CDR3 covers 16 residues. The V end lost 6 bases, the J end lost 1 base, and 18 bases lay between the germline ends. CDR3 residues: CASSGRTASPQETQYF. CDR3 bases: TGTGCCAGTAGCGGACGGACAGCGAGCCCCCAAGAGACCCAGTACTTC.

The V and J genes are TRBV11-2 and TRBJ2-7; TRBD1 matches at 7 bases. Trimming cost V 4 bases and J 5 bases; bases outside gene matches: 8. Germline CDR1 reads SGHAT; CDR2 reads FQNNGV. The length of the CDR3 is 14 residues. The CDR3 coding sequence is TGTGCCAGCAGCTCAGGGGGTTCCCCAGACGAGCAGTACTTC. Protein sequence: CASSSGGSPDEQYF.

The rearrangement joins TRBV5-4 to TRBJ2-1; D gene ambiguous. CDR3 length: 14 residues. V was pared by 0 bases and J by 3 bases, with 7 bases between. Germline V gene sequence: CDR1 SGHNT, CDR2 YYREEE (reference sequence). The chain's CDR3 is CASSLGQRYNEQFF. Here the CDR3 DNA reads TGTGCCAGCAGCTTGGGGCAGCGCTACAATGAGCAGTTCTTC.

In this sample, this clone turned up once. The gene calls are TRBV6-1 and TRBJ1-2, with D hard to call. Germline CDR1 and CDR2: MNHNS and SASEGT. CDR3 length: 14 amino acids. V lost 7 bases, J lost 4 bases, and 16 bases lay in between. The CDR3 bases are TGTGCCAGCACCAGAGGCGGTAGAGCCTATGGCTACACCTTC. Its protein product is CASTRGGRAYGYTF.

This clone was seen a few times. This chain links TRBV18 with TRBJ1-6; no clear D. Germline V lookup: CDR1 KGHSH, CDR2 LQKENI. Between the trimmed V and J ends, which lost 1 base and 6 bases, there was a span of 16 bases. The CDR3 is 17 amino acids. CDR3 region: CASSPRAHQELNSPLHF. CDR3 nucleotides: TGTGCCAGCTCACCACGAGCACATCAGGAACTTAATTCACCCCTCCACTTT.

V and J are TRBV18 and TRBJ1-1; D perhaps matches TRBD1 (5 bases). V shed 2 bases and J shed 3 bases, with 16 bases lying between them. The CDR3 runs 16 residues. Germline lookup yields CDR1 KGHSH and CDR2 LQKENI. CDR3 protein: CASSPFFLGVDTEAFF. CDR3 sequence (DNA): TGTGCCAGCTCACCATTTTTTTTGGGGGTCGACACTGAAGCTTTCTTT.

This chain uses TRBV4-3 with TRBJ2-2, with 10 bases matching TRBD1. CDR1 LGHNA and CDR2 YSLEER come from the germline V gene. The CDR3 totals 18 residues. V was pared by 0 bases and J by 7 bases, with 11 bases of the junction left unmatched. CDR3 region: CASSQDGPGQGWVGELFF. The CDR3 DNA is TGCGCCAGCAGCCAAGATGGGCCGGGACAGGGGTGGGTCGGGGAGCTGTTTTTT.

The chain has TRBV19 and TRBJ1-3, with D possibly matching TRBD1 (6 bases). The CDR3 totals 15 residues. CDR1 is LNHDA and CDR2 is SQIVND in the germline V gene (reference sequence). With 3 bases removed from V and 1 base from J, the gap between germline ends came to 10 bases. For the CDR3, the DNA is TGTGCCAGTAGTATCCAGGGGAGGTCTGGAAACACCATATATTTT. Protein product: CASSIQGRSGNTIYF.

V gene TRBV19 combines with J gene TRBJ1-4; D is possibly TRBD1 (6 bases). The CDR3 is 12 amino acids. Deletions cut 10 bases from V and 8 bases from J, with 14 bases between. Germline CDR1 LNHDA, CDR2 SQIVND (reference sequence). Here the CDR3 reads CATAGVVEKLFF. The CDR3, as DNA: TGTGCCACCGCAGGGGTTGTCGAAAAACTGTTTTTT.

Concerning this clone itself: Its ends do not fully match the called genes, so a read error is possible. CDR3 DNA: TGCGCCAGCAGCCAAGATCTAACCACAGGGTATAATTTT. As protein: CASSQDLTTGYNF. This rearrangement joins TRBV4-3 to TRBJ1-3; D is perhaps TRBD1 (6 bases). CDR1 is LGHNA and CDR2 is YSLEER in the germline V gene. The CDR3 runs to 13 residues.

This sequence joins TRBV19 and TRBJ1-5, with D perhaps matching TRBD1 (5 bases). CDR3 length: 16 amino acids. Germline V gene data show CDR1 as LNHDA and CDR2 as SQIVND (reference sequence). V dropped 3 bases and J dropped 7 bases, with 19 bases sitting between them. CDR3 region: CASSIWGEGMRQPQHF. The CDR3 nucleotides are TGTGCCAGTAGTATTTGGGGGGAGGGGATGAGGCAGCCCCAGCATTTT.

There are a few counts of this clone. This chain joins TRBV6-1 and TRBJ1-2; TRBD1 matches at 7 bases. The CDR3 has 17 residues. V trimming: 1 base; J trimming: 2 bases; junction bases outside the gene matches: 10. Germline V gene lookup returns CDR1 MNHNS and CDR2 SASEGT. In DNA form, the CDR3 reads TGTGCCAGCAGTGAAGGGTCGCTTCTGACAGGGAACTATGGCTACACCTTC. Translation: CASSEGSLLTGNYGYTF.

The chain is built from TRBV15 and TRBJ1-2; 10 nucleotides line up with TRBD1. CDR1 and CDR2 (germline): LNHNV, YYDKDF (reference sequence). This CDR3 contains 16 residues. Trimming at V came to 0 bases and at J to 4 bases, leaving 5 bases not matched to a gene. The CDR3 DNA reads as TGTGCCACCAGCAGAGATCGACAGGGGGCCGCCTATGGCTACACCTTC. Protein sequence: CATSRDRQGAAYGYTF.

The chain couples TRBV27 to TRBJ1-4, with D uncertain. The CDR3 loop spans 17 amino acids. V was trimmed by 2 bases and J by 6 bases, leaving 19 bases between them. CDR1 and CDR2 (germline): MNHEY, SMNVEV (reference sequence). This CDR3 reads CASSLGHGVSRDEKLFF. The CDR3 nucleotides read TGTGCCAGCAGTTTAGGTCATGGGGTCAGTCGGGATGAAAAACTGTTTTTT.

The chain links TRBV7-2 to TRBJ1-5; D perhaps matches TRBD1 (6 bases). Trimming took 4 bases from V and 6 from J, leaving 16 bases between them. CDR1 SGHTA and CDR2 FQGNSA come from the germline V gene. The CDR3 totals 15 residues. The CDR3 DNA is TGTGCCAGCAGCTCGGAGGGGGGGATGGGTCAGCCCCAGCATTTT. This codes for CASSSEGGMGQPQHF.

The rearrangement joins TRBV5-1 to TRBJ1-4; 9 bases align to TRBD1. The germline gives CDR1 SGHRS, CDR2 YFSETQ. The ends lost 4 bases at V and 8 bases at J; junction bases unmatched: 3. The CDR3 totals 13 residues. The CDR3 is CASSTGTGEKLFF. CDR3 DNA: TGCGCCAGCAGCACTGGGACAGGGGAAAAACTGTTTTTT.

V usage is TRBV30 and J usage is TRBJ2-7; 7 bases are a match to TRBD1. The CDR3 spans 14 residues. V trimming: 2 bases; J trimming: 5 bases; junction bases outside the gene matches: 9. Germline V lookup: CDR1 GTSNPN, CDR2 SVGIG (reference sequence). DNA of the CDR3: TGTGCCTGGAGTAGGGACAGTCTATCCCACGAGCAGTACTTC. Encoded protein: CAWSRDSLSHEQYF.

The chain recombines TRBV6-5 with TRBJ1-5; tentative D call: TRBD1 (5 bases). Trimming took off 6 bases at V and 6 bases at J, with 12 bases between the two ends. The germline V gene encodes CDR1 MNHEY and CDR2 SVGAGI. The CDR3 loop spans 13 amino acids. CDR3 loop: CASSPRARQPQHF. The CDR3 bases are TGTGCCAGCAGCCCCAGGGCACGTCAGCCCCAGCATTTT.

V and J are TRBV5-1 and TRBJ1-2, with TRBD1 matching 10 bases. Germline V lookup: CDR1 SGHRS, CDR2 YFSETQ. The CDR3 contains 13 residues. V shed 4 bases, J shed 6 bases, and the junction held 3 bases outside the gene matches. The chain's CDR3 is CASSGQGVNGYTF. CDR3 DNA sequence: TGCGCCAGCAGCGGACAGGGGGTCAATGGCTACACCTTC.